This TCR beta chain was sequenced for a study of early T cells in non-severe SARS-CoV-2 infection. About the study: Whole-blood bulk RNA, unsorted, was sequenced, and chains were unpaired.

CDR3 length equals 15 residues. V shed 3 bases and J 1 base; nucleotides not matched to a gene: 4. Germline V gene lookup returns CDR1 SGDLS and CDR2 YYNGEE. Individual cDNA molecules were tagged with unique molecular identifiers, the study reported. TCRdb ran MiXCR on the 5' RACE reads and lists one entry per CDR3 protein. The table records some 22,000 distinct CDR3 sequences, more than 4% of them present only once. The table lists this clonotype with many counts. The sequenced material came from whole blood. This chain connects TRBV9 to TRBJ2-7, with 10 bases identical to TRBD1. The receptor was derived from an adult who was a healthcare worker with PCR-confirmed SARS-CoV-2 infection or an uninfected control (not recorded which). CDR3 sequence: CASSARTGGSYEQYF. CDR3 bases: TGTGCCAGCAGCGCCCGGACAGGGGGTTCCTACGAGCAGTACTTC.